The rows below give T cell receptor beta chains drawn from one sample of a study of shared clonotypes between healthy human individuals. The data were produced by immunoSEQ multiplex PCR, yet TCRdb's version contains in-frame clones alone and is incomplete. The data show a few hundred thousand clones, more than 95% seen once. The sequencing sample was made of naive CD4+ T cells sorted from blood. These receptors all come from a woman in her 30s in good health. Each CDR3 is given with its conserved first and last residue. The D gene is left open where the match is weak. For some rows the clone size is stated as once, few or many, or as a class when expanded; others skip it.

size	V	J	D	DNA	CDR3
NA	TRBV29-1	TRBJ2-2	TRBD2	TGCAGCGTTGCCGGGACTAGCAGGAACACCGGGGAGCTGTTTTTT	CSVAGTSRNTGELFF
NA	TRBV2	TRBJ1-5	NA	TGTGCCAGCAGTTTCCAGGGAATCAAAGGTCAGCCCCAGCATTTT	CASSFQGIKGQPQHF
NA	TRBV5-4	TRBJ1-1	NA	TGTGCCAGCAGCTTCGCTCGGGGGGTCACTGAAGCTTTCTTT	CASSFARGVTEAFF
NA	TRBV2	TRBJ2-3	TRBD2	TGTGCCAGCACCGAGACTAGCGGGCGGACCCAGTATTTT	CASTETSGRTQYF
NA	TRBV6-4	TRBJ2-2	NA	TGTGCCAGCAGTCGGGAGTTTAACACCGGGGAGCTGTTTTTT	CASSREFNTGELFF
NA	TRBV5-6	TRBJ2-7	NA	TGTGCCAGCAGCTTTCCTCCGGACACCGCAGCCTACGAGCAGTACTTC	CASSFPPDTAAYEQYF
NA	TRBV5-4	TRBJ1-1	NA	TGTGCCAGCAGCTTGGAAGGGGGGCGTCGTGAAGCTTTCTTT	CASSLEGGRREAFF
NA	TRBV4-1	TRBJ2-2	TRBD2	TGCGCCAGCAGCCCCCGCCCTCTGACTAGCGGGAGGAGGGTCGGCGGGGAGCTGTTTTTT	CASSPRPLTSGRRVGGELFF
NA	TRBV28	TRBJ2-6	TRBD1	TGTGCCAGCAGCTGGACAGGGAATGGGGCCAACGTCCTGACTTTC	CASSWTGNGANVLTF
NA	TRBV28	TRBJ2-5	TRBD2	TGTGCCAGCAGCGTCGGGGGGGTGCGGGAGACCCAGTACTTC	CASSVGGVRETQYF
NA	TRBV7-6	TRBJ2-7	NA	TGTGCCAGCAGCCCCCGCCCCCAGGGGGGATCCTACGAGCAGTACTTC	CASSPRPQGGSYEQYF
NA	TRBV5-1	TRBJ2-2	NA	TGCGCCAGCAGCTGGACAGATACGAACACCGGGGAGCTGTTTTTT	CASSWTDTNTGELFF
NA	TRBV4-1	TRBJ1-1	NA	TGCGCCAGCAGCCAAGAGTCGGGCCGCCTCGGCCCTGAAGCTTTCTTT	CASSQESGRLGPEAFF
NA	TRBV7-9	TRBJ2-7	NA	TGTGCCAGCAGCTTAATGGAGGGGGGCTCCTACGAGCAGTACTTC	CASSLMEGGSYEQYF
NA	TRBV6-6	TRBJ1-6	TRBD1	TGTGCCAGCAGTTACTCGGGACAGAATAATTCACCCCTCCACTTT	CASSYSGQNNSPLHF
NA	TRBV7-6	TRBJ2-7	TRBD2	TGTGCCAGCAGCCCCGGGAGGGTCAGCTCCTACGAGCAGTACTTC	CASSPGRVSSYEQYF
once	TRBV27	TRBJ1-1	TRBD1	TGTGCCAGCAGTTTATACGGGACAGGGAACACTGAAGCTTTCTTT	CASSLYGTGNTEAFF
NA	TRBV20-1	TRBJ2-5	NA	TGCAGTGCTAGGGTGCAAGAGACCCAGTACTTC	CSARVQETQYF
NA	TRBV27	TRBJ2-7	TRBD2	TGTGCCAGCGGGACTAGCGGTACCTACGAGCAGTACTTC	CASGTSGTYEQYF
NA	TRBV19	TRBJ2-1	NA	TGTGCCAGTAGTAACAACGAGTACAATGAGCAGTTCTTC	CASSNNEYNEQFF
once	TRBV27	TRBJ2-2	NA	TGTGCCAGCCAACTTCAATGGACCGGGGAGCTGTTTTTT	CASQLQWTGELFF
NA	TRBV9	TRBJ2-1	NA	TGTGCCAGCAGCGTAAGTACCCCGGGAAGGCCATACAATGAGCAGTTCTTC	CASSVSTPGRPYNEQFF
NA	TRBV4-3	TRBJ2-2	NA	TGCGCCAGCAGCCAAGTCGTTAACACCGGGGAGCTGTTTTTT	CASSQVVNTGELFF
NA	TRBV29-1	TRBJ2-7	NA	TGCAGCGTTGCACCCGACCCAGGGTCTCAGCAGTACTTC	CSVAPDPGSQQYF
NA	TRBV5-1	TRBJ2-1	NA	TGCGCCAGCAGCTTGGCGCCAGGGAAGAATGAGCAGTTCTTC	CASSLAPGKNEQFF
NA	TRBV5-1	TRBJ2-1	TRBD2	TGCGCCAGCAGCTCCCCTCAGCGGGAGGGCCCCGTCGTGCAGTTCTTC	CASSSPQREGPVVQFF
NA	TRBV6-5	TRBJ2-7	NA	TGTGCCAGCAGCCCCGGTCTGTTAACCTACGAGCAGTACTTC	CASSPGLLTYEQYF
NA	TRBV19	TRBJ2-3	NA	TGTGCCAGTAGTATGCACACAGAGCGCACAGATACGCAGTATTTT	CASSMHTERTDTQYF
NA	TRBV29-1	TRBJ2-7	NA	TGCAGCGTTCGGGGGAAGCAGGGGGCCTACGAGCAGTACTTC	CSVRGKQGAYEQYF
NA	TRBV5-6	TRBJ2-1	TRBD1	TGTGCCAGCAGCCGGGGACAGTACAACTACAATGAGCAGTTCTTC	CASSRGQYNYNEQFF
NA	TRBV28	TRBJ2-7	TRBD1	TGTGCCAGCAGCCCCCACGACAGGGCCCACGAGCAGTACTTC	CASSPHDRAHEQYF
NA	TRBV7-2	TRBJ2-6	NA	TGTGCCAGCATGATGAACTCTGGGGCCAACGTCCTGACTTTC	CASMMNSGANVLTF
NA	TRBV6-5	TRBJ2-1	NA	TGTGCCAGCAGTTACTCGAAAGGAGAGCAGTTCTTC	CASSYSKGEQFF
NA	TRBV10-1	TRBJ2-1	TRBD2	TGCGCCAGCAGTGAAAGGGACTATCCCAATGAGCAGTTCTTC	CASSERDYPNEQFF
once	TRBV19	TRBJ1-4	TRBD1	TGTGCCAGTAGGACCAGGGGGCTTGGTAATGAAAAACTGTTTTTT	CASRTRGLGNEKLFF